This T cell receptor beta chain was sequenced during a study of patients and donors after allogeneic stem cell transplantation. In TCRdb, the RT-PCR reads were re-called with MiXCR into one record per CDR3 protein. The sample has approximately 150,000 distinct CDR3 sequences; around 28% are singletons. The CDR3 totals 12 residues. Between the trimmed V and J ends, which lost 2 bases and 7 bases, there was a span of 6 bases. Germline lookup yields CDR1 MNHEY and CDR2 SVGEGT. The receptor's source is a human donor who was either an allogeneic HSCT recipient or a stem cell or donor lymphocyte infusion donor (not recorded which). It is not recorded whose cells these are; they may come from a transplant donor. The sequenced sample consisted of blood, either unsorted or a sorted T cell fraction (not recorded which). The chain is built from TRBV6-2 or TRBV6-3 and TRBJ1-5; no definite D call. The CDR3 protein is CASSYRAQPQHF. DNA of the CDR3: TGTGCCAGCAGTTACAGGGCCCAGCCCCAGCATTTT.